This T cell receptor beta chain was sequenced during a study of technical replicates of blood from a few donors. This clone was counted once. V was pared by 0 bases and J by 5 bases, with 17 bases between. Germline V CDR1 and CDR2: LGHNA, YSLEER. CDR3 size: 16 residues. Generated by immunoSEQ multiplex PCR, the TCRdb table keeps only in-frame clones and is missing some. In the table there are tens of thousands of clones, approximately 96% of which are singletons. Sequenced sample: T cells isolated from PBMCs. The receptor was isolated from a human donor in good health. The chain links TRBV4-3 to TRBJ2-7, with D unclear. As DNA, the CDR3 is TGCGCCAGCAGCCAAGAATGGGCCGTCATTATGAACGAGCAGTACTTC. Translation: CASSQEWAVIMNEQYF.